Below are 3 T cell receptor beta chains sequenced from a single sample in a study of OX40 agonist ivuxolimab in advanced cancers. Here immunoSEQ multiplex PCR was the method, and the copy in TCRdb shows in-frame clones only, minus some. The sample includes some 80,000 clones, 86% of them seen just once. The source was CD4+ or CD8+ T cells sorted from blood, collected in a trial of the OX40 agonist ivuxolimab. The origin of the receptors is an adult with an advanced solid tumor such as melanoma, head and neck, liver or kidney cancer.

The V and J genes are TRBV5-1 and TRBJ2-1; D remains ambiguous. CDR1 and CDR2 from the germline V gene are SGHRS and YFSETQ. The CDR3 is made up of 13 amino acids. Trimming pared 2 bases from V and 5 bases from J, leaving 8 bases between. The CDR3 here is CASSLSLDNEQFF. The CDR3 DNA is TGCGCCAGCAGCTTATCTTTAGACAATGAGCAGTTCTTC.

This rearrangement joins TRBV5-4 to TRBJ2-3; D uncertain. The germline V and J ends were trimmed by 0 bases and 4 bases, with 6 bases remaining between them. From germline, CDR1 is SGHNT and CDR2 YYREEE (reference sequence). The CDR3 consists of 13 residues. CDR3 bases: TGTGCCAGCAGCTTGGTGGAGCCAGATACGCAGTATTTT. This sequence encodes CASSLVEPDTQYF.

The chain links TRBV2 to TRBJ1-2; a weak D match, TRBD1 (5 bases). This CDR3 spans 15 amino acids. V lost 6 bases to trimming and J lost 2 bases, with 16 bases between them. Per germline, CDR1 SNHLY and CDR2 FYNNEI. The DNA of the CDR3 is TGTGCCAGCAGCCCCTCCAGGGCGGGGAACTATGGCTACACCTTC. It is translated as CASSPSRAGNYGYTF.